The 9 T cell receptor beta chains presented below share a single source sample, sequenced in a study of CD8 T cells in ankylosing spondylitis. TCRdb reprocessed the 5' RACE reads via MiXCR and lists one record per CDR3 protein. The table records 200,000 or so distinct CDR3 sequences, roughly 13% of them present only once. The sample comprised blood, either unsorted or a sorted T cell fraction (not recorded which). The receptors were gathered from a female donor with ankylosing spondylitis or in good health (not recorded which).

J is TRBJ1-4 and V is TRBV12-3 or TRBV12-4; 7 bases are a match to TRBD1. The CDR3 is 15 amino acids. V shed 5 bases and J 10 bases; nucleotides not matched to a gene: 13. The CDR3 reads CASSPLQGLIGKLFF. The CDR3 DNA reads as TGTGCCAGCAGTCCCTTACAGGGGTTGATAGGAAAACTGTTTTTT.

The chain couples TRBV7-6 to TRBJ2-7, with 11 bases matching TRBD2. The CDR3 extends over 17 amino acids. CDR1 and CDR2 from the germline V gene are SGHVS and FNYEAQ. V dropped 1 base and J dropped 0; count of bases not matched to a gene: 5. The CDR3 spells CASSLGASGRISYEQYF. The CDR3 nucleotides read TGTGCCAGCAGCTTAGGGGCTAGCGGGAGGATCTCCTACGAGCAGTACTTC.

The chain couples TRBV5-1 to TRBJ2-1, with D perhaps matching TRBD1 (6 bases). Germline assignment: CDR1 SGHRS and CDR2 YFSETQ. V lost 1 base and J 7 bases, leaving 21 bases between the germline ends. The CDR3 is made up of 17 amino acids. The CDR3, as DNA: TGCGCCAGCAGCTTGAACCCAGGGGCCGCCCTATGGAATGAGCAGTTCTTC. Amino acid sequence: CASSLNPGAALWNEQFF.

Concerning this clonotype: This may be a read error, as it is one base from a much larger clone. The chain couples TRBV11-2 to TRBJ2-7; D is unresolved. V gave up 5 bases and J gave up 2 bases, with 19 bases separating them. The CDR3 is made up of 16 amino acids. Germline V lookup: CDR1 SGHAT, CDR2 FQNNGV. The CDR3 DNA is TGTGCCAGCAGCCAATTGGCCTGGGAAGGCACCTACGAGCAGTACTTC. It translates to CASSQLAWEGTYEQYF.

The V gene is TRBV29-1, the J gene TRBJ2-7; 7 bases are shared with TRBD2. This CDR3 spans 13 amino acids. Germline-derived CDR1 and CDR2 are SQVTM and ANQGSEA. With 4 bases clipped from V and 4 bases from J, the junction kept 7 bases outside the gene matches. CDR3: CSVGGGPLYEQYF. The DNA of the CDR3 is TGCAGCGTTGGGGGAGGGCCCTTATACGAGCAGTACTTC.

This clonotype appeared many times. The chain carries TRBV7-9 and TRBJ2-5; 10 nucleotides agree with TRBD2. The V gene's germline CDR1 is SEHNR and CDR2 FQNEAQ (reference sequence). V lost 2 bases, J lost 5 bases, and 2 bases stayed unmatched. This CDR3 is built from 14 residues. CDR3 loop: CASSLTSGIETQYF. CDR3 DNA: TGTGCCAGCAGCTTAACTAGCGGGATCGAGACCCAGTACTTC.

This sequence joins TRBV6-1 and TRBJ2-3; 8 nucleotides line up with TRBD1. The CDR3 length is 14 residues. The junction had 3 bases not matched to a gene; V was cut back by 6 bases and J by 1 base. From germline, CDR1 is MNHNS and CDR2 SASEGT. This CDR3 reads CASRLQGGTDTQYF. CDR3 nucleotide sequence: TGTGCCAGCAGACTACAGGGGGGCACAGATACGCAGTATTTT.

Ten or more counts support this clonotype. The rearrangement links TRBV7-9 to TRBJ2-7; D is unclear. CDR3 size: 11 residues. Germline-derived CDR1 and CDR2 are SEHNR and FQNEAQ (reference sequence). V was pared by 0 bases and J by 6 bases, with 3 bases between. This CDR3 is CASSLAGEQYF. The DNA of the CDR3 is TGTGCCAGCAGCTTAGCTGGCGAGCAGTACTTC.

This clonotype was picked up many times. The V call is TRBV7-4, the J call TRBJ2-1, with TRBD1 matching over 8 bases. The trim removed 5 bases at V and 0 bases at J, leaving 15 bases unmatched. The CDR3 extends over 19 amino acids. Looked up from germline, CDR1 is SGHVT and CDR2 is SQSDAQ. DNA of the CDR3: TGTGCCAGCAGCCCCCCTCTTATACAGGGGGTTTTCTCCTACAATGAGCAGTTCTTC. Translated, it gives CASSPPLIQGVFSYNEQFF.